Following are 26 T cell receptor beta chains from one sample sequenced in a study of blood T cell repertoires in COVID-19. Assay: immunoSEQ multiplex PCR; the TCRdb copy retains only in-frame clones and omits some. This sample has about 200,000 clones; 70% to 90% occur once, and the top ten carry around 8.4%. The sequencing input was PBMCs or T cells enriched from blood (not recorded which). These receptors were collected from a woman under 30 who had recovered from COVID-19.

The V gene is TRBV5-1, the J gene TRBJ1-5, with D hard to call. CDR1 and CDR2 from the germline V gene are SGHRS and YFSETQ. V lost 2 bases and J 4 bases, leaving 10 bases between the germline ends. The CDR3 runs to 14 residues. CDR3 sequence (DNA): TGCGCCAGCAGCTTCGGTGGAGTGAATCAGCCCCAGCATTTT. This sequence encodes CASSFGGVNQPQHF. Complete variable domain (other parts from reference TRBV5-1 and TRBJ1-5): KAGVTQTPRYLIKTRGQQVTLSCSPISGHRSVSWYQQTPGQGLQFLFEYFSETQRNKGNFPGRFSGRQFSNSRSEMNVSTLELGDSALYLCASSFGGVNQPQHFGDGTRLSIL.

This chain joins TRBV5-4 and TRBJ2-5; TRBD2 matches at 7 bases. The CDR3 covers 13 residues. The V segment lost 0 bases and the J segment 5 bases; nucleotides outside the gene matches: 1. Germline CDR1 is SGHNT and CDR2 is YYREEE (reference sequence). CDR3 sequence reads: CASSLVGGETQYF. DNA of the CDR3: TGTGCCAGCAGCTTGGTGGGGGGGGAGACCCAGTACTTC.

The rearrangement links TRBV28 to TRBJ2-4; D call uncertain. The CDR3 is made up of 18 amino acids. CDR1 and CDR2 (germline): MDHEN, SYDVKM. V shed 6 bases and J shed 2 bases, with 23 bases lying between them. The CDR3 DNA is TGTGCCAGCAGCAGCTACCTCCTAGGAAGCCCATCCAAAAACATTCAGTACTTC. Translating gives CASSSYLLGSPSKNIQYF.

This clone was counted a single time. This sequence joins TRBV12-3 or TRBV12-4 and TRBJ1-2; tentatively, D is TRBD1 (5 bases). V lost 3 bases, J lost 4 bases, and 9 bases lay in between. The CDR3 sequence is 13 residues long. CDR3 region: CASSLGQTYGYTF. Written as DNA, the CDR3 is TGTGCCAGCAGTTTGGGGCAGACCTATGGCTACACCTTC.

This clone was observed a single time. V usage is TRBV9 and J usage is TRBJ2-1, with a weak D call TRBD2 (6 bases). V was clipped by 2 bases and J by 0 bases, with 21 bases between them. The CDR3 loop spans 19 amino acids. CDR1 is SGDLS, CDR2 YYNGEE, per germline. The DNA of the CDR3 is TGTGCCAGCAGCGTGGTGGGAGGTGGATGGGGGAACTCCTACAATGAGCAGTTCTTC. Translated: CASSVVGGGWGNSYNEQFF.

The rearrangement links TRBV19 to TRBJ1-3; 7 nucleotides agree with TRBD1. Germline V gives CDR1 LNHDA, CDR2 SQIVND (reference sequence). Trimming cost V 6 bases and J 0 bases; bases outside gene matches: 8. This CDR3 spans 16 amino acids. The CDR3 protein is CASRGQDLYSGNTIYF. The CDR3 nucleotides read TGTGCCAGTAGAGGACAGGACTTATACTCTGGAAACACCATATATTTT.

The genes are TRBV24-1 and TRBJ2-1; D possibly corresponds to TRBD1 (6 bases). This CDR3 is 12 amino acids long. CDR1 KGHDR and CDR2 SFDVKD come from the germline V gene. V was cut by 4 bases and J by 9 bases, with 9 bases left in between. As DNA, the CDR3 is TGTGCCACCAGTGACCGAGGGGGTGAGCAGTTCTTC. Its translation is CATSDRGGEQFF.

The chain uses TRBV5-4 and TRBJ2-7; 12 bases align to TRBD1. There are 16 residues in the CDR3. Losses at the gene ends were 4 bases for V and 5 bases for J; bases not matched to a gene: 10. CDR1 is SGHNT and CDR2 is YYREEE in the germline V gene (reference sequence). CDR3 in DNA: TGTGCCAGCAGCGGGAGGGCGGGGACAGGGGGCGACGAGCAGTACTTC. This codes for CASSGRAGTGGDEQYF.

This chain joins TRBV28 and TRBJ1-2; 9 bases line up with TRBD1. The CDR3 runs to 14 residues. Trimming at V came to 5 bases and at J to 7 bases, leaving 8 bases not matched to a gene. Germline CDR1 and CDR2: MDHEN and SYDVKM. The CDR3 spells CASSLRGTGSGYTF. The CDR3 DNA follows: TGTGCCAGCAGTCTTCGGGGGACAGGGAGTGGCTACACCTTC.

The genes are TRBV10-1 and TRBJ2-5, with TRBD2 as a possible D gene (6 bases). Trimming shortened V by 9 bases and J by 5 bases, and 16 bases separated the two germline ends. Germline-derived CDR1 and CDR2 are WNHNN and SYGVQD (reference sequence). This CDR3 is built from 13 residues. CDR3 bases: TGCGCCAGGCTCGAGGGGAGGTGGGAGACCCAGTACTTC. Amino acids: CARLEGRWETQYF.

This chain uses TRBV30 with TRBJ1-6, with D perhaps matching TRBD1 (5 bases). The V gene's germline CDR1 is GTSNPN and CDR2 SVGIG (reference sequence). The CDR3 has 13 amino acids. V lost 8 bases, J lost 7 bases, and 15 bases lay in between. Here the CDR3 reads CARAQGTNSPLHF. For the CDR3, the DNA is TGTGCCAGGGCGCAGGGAACGAATTCACCCCTCCACTTT.

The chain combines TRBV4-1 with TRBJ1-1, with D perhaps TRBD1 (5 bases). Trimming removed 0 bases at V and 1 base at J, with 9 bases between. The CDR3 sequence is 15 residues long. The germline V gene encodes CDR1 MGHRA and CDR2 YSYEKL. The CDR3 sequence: CASSQDRQTNTEAFF. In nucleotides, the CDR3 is TGCGCCAGCAGCCAAGATAGACAGACGAACACTGAAGCTTTCTTT.

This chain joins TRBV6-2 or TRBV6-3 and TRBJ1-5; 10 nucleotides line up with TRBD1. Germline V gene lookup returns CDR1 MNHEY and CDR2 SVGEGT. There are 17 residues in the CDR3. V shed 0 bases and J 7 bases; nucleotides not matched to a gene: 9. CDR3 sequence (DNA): TGTGCCAGCAGTTACTCGGGGGACAGGGGAACTCGACAGCCCCAGCATTTT. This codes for CASSYSGDRGTRQPQHF.

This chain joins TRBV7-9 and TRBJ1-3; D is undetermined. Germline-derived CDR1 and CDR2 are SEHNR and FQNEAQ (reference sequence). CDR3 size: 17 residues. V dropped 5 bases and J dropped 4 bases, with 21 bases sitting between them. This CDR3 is CASSERVVVDVGNTIYF. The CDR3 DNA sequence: TGTGCCAGCAGCGAGCGTGTTGTAGTCGACGTGGGAAACACCATATATTTT.

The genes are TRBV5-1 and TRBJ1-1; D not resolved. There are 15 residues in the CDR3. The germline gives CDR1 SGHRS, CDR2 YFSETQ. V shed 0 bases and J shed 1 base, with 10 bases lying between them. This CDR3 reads CASSLGGQWNTEAFF. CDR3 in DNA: TGCGCCAGCAGCTTGGGCGGGCAATGGAACACTGAAGCTTTCTTT. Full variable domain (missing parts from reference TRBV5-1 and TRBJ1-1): KAGVTQTPRYLIKTRGQQVTLSCSPISGHRSVSWYQQTPGQGLQFLFEYFSETQRNKGNFPGRFSGRQFSNSRSEMNVSTLELGDSALYLCASSLGGQWNTEAFFGQGTRLTVV.

The CDR3 DNA reads as TGTGCCAGCAGTTTGGGGACAGGGATAGAAGCTTTCTTT. Translation: CASSLGTGIEAFF. The chain links TRBV12-3 or TRBV12-4 to TRBJ1-1; TRBD1 matches at 9 bases. Trimming at V came to 3 bases and at J to 8 bases, leaving 4 bases not matched to a gene. The CDR3 is 13 residues long.

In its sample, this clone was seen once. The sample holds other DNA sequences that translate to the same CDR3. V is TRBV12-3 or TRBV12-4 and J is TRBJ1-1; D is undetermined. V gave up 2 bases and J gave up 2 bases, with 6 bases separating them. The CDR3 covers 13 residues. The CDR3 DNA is TGTGCCAGCAGTTTAACGGGAAACACTGAAGCTTTCTTT. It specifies CASSLTGNTEAFF.

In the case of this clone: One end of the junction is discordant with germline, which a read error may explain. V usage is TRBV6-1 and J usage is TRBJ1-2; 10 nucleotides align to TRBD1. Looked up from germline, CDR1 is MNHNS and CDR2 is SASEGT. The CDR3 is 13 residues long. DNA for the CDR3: TGTGCCAGCAGAGAAGACAGGGGGCAAGGCTACACCTTC. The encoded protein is CASREDRGQGYTF.

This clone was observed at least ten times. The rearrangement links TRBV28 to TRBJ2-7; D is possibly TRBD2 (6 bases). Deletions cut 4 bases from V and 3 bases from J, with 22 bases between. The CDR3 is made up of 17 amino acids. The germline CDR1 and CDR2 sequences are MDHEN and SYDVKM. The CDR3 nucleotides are TGTGCCAGCAGTTCGGGGGTATACAGGCTTCCTAGCTACGAGCAGTACTTC. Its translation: CASSSGVYRLPSYEQYF.

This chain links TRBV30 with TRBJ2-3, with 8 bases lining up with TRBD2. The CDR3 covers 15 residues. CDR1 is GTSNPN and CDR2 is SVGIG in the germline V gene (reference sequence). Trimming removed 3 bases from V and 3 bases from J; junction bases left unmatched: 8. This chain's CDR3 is CAWSPPGGPTDTQYF. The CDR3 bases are TGTGCCTGGAGCCCTCCGGGGGGGCCTACAGATACGCAGTATTTT. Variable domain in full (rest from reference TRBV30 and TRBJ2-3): SQTIHQWPATLVQPVGSPLSLECTVEGTSNPNLYWYRQAAGRGLQLLFYSVGIGQISSEVPQNLSASRPQDRQFILSSKKLLLSDSGFYLCAWSPPGGPTDTQYFGPGTRLTVL.

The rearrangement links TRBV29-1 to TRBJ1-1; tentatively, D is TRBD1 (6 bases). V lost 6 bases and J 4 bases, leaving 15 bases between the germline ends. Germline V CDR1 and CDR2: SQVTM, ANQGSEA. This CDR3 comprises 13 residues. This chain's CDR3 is CSVAGGVGTEAFF. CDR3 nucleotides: TGCAGCGTGGCGGGGGGCGTTGGCACTGAAGCTTTCTTT.

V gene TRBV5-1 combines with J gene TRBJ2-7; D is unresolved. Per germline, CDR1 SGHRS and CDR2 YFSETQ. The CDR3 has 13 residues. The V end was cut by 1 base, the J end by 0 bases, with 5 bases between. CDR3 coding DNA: TGCGCCAGCAGCTTGACAGACTCCTACGAGCAGTACTTC. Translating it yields CASSLTDSYEQYF.

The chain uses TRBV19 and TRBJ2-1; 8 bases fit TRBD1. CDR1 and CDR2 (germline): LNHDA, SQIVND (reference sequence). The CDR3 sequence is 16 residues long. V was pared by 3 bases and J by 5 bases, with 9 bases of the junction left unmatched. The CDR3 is CASSILGTGGHNEQFF. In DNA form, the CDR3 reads TGTGCCAGTAGTATTCTGGGGACAGGAGGCCACAATGAGCAGTTCTTC.

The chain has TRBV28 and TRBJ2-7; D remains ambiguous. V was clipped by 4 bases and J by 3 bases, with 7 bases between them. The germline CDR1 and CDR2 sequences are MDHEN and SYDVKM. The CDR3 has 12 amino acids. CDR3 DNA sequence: TGTGCCAGCAGTTCCTCGAGCTACGAGCAGTACTTC. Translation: CASSSSSYEQYF.

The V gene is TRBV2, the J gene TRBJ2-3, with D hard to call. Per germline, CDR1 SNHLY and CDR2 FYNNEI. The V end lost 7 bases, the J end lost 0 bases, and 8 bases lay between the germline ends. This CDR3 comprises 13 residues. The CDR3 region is CASMATSTDTQYF. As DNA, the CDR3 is TGTGCCAGCATGGCGACTAGCACAGATACGCAGTATTTT. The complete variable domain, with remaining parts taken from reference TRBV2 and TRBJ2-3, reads EPEVTQTPSHQVTQMGQEVILRCVPISNHLYFYWYRQILGQKVEFLVSFYNNEISEKSEIFDDQFSVERPDGSNFTLKIRSTKLEDSAMYFCASMATSTDTQYFGPGTRLTVL.

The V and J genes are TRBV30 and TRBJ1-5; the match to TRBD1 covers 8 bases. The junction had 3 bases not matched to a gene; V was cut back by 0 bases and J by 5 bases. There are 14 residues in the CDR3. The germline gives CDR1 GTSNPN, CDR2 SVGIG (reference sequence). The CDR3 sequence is CAWSVGTGDQPQHF. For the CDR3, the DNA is TGTGCCTGGAGTGTAGGGACAGGAGATCAGCCCCAGCATTTT. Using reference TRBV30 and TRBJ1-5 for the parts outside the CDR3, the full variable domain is SQTIHQWPATLVQPVGSPLSLECTVEGTSNPNLYWYRQAAGRGLQLLFYSVGIGQISSEVPQNLSASRPQDRQFILSSKKLLLSDSGFYLCAWSVGTGDQPQHFGDGTRLSIL.